The clone carrying this T cell receptor beta chain was recorded a few times. The sample belongs to a study of T-cell memory formation after mild COVID-19. The germline V and J ends were trimmed by 5 bases and 0 bases, with 11 bases remaining between them. The CDR3 is made up of 16 amino acids. Germline V gives CDR1 SEHNR, CDR2 FQNEAQ (reference sequence). TCRdb processed the 5' RACE reads anew with MiXCR; each CDR3 protein has one entry. Of fewer than 450,000 distinct CDR3 sequences listed, roughly a quarter are singletons. The chain combines TRBV7-9 with TRBJ2-6; D gene unclear. The source material was PBMCs or a T cell subset sorted from them (not recorded which). The sequence derives from an adult woman who had mild COVID-19 (a few samples of this study predate the infection). Cell type and time point are not known. The CDR3 nucleotides are TGTGCCAGCAGCCCCGGATCTTACTCTGGGGCCAACGTCCTGACTTTC. As protein: CASSPGSYSGANVLTF.